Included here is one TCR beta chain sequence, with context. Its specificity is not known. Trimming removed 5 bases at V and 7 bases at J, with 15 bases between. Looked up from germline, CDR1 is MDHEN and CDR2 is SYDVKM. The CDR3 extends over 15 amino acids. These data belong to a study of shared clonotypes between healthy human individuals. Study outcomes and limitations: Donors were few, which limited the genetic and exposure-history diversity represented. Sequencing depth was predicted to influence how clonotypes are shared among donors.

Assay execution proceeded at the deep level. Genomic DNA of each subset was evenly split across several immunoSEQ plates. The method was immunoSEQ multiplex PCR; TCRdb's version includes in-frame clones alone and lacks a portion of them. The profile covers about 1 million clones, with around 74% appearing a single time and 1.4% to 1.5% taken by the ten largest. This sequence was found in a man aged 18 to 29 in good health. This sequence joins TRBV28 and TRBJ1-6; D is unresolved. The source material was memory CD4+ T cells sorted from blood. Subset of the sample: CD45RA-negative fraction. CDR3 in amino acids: CASSPMDRLNSPLHF. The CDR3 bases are TGTGCCAGCAGTCCGATGGACCGATTAAATTCACCCCTCCACTTT.